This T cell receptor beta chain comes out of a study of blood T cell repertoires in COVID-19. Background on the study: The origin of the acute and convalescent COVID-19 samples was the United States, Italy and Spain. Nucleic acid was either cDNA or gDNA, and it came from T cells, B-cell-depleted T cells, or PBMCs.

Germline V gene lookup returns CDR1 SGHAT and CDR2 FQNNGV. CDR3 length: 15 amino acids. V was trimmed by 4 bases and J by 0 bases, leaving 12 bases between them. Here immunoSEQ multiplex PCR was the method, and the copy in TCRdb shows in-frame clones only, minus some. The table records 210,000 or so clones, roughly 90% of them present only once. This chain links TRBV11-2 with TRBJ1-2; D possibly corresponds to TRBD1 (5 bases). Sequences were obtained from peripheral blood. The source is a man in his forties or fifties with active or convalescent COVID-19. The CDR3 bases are TGTGCCAGCAGCTCGACAGAACCTACTAACTATGGCTACACCTTC. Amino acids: CASSSTEPTNYGYTF.